Below are 20 T cell receptor beta chains sequenced from a single sample in a study of cytomegalovirus exposure and HLA in healthy donors. Primers included in the PCR were 60 Vbeta and 13 Jbeta primers. Data came from immunoSEQ multiplex PCR; TCRdb stores just in-frame clones and leaves some out. The sample shows roughly 80,000 clones, around 82% of them seen only once. Sequencing used PBMCs. The receptors here all came from a man between 40 and 49 years old in good health and CMV-seronegative.

J is TRBJ1-2 and V is TRBV30, with D tentatively TRBD1 (6 bases). The V gene's germline CDR1 is GTSNPN and CDR2 SVGIG (reference sequence). The V gene lost 0 bases and the J gene lost 7 bases, with 9 bases spanning the gap. CDR3 size: 12 residues. The CDR3 here is CAWSVGGVGYTF. CDR3 DNA: TGTGCCTGGAGTGTTGGGGGCGTTGGCTACACCTTC.

V usage is TRBV28 and J usage is TRBJ1-1; D is undetermined. CDR1 and CDR2 (germline): MDHEN, SYDVKM. This CDR3 is built from 14 residues. V lost 2 bases and J 1 base, leaving 8 bases between the germline ends. The CDR3 nucleotides read TGTGCCAGCAGTTTAATGATCGGGAACACTGAAGCTTTCTTT. This sequence encodes CASSLMIGNTEAFF.

This clone was observed a handful of times. The chain combines TRBV5-1 with TRBJ1-6; D remains unclear. This CDR3 has 15 amino acids. Germline assignment: CDR1 SGHRS and CDR2 YFSETQ. The V gene lost 0 bases and the J gene lost 11 bases, with 15 bases spanning the gap. CDR3 nucleotides: TGCGCCAGCAGCTTGGGGGATTCGGGATTGCCACCCCTCCACTTT. Protein sequence: CASSLGDSGLPPLHF. The entire variable domain, with the rest obtained from reference TRBV5-1 and TRBJ1-6, is as follows: KAGVTQTPRYLIKTRGQQVTLSCSPISGHRSVSWYQQTPGQGLQFLFEYFSETQRNKGNFPGRFSGRQFSNSRSEMNVSTLELGDSALYLCASSLGDSGLPPLHFGNGTRLTVT.

V and J are TRBV18 and TRBJ2-4; TRBD1 matches at 7 bases. CDR3 length equals 15 residues. Germline trimming cut 4 bases from V and 8 bases from J; bases unmatched to any gene: 11. The germline V gene has CDR1 KGHSH and CDR2 LQKENI. The CDR3: CASSHDRVERDIQYF. The CDR3 nucleotides are TGTGCCAGCTCACACGACAGGGTGGAGCGAGACATTCAGTACTTC.

This clone was counted a few times. The CDR3, as DNA: TGTGCCAGCAGTGAAGCGGGGGGAAAACAGCCCCAGCATTTT. It is translated as CASSEAGGKQPQHF. This chain joins TRBV6-1 and TRBJ1-5; D perhaps matches TRBD1 (5 bases). The CDR3 length is 14 residues. V lost 0 bases, J lost 7 bases, and 10 bases lay in between. Germline V gives CDR1 MNHNS, CDR2 SASEGT.

This clone has only one observation. The chain is built from TRBV5-1 and TRBJ2-3; the D gene is possibly TRBD2 (6 bases). Deletions cut 0 bases from V and 6 bases from J, with 11 bases between. CDR3 size: 14 residues. Germline assignment: CDR1 SGHRS and CDR2 YFSETQ. CDR3 coding DNA: TGCGCCAGCAGCTTGGGACTAGATGCCGATACGCAGTATTTT. This translates into CASSLGLDADTQYF.

This chain connects TRBV28 to TRBJ2-3; D might be TRBD2 (5 bases). V lost 6 bases to trimming and J lost 6 bases, with 19 bases between them. The CDR3 has 15 amino acids. Germline V gene lookup returns CDR1 MDHEN and CDR2 SYDVKM. The chain's CDR3 is CASRGETLVTDTQYF. The CDR3 coding sequence is TGTGCCAGCAGGGGAGAAACACTAGTAACGGATACGCAGTATTTT.

The chain recombines TRBV30 with TRBJ1-5, with TRBD1 matching over 7 bases. The germline gives CDR1 GTSNPN, CDR2 SVGIG (reference sequence). The trim removed 5 bases at V and 4 bases at J, leaving 5 bases unmatched. The CDR3 totals 13 residues. The CDR3 DNA follows: TGTGCCTGGTCCAGGGGGGAGAATCAGCCCCAGCATTTT. Amino acids: CAWSRGENQPQHF.

The chain is built from TRBV28 and TRBJ1-5, with D possibly TRBD1 on 5 matching bases. The CDR3 runs 15 residues. The germline V gene has CDR1 MDHEN and CDR2 SYDVKM. Trimming shortened V by 8 bases and J by 0 bases, and 14 bases separated the two germline ends. CDR3 protein: CASSVGGASNQPQHF. CDR3 sequence (DNA): TGTGCCAGCTCAGTTGGAGGGGCTAGCAATCAGCCCCAGCATTTT.

The V and J genes are TRBV7-2 and TRBJ1-5, with no clear D. Germline loops: CDR1 SGHTA, CDR2 FQGNSA. CDR3 length: 14 residues. V dropped 5 bases and J dropped 2 bases, with 10 bases sitting between them. The chain's CDR3 is CASSAGTGNQPQHF. CDR3 coding DNA: TGTGCCAGCAGCGCGGGTACGGGCAATCAGCCCCAGCATTTT.

The J gene is TRBJ2-5, the V gene TRBV2; tentative D call: TRBD1 (6 bases). The last part of the DNA fits TRBJ2-7 better; the J call may be wrong. Looked up from germline, CDR1 is SNHLY and CDR2 is FYNNEI. This CDR3 contains 13 residues. CDR3 nucleotide sequence: TGTGCCAGTAAGGAGCACAGGGACTACGAGCAGTACTTC. Translation gives CASKEHRDYEQYF.

The chain links TRBV7-3 to TRBJ2-1, with 7 positions matching TRBD1. CDR1 is SGHTA and CDR2 is FQGTGA in the germline V gene. The CDR3 covers 14 residues. V shed 4 bases, J shed 7 bases, and the junction held 7 bases outside the gene matches. The CDR3 bases are TGTGCCAGCAGCTCAACCCTGACAGGGAATGAGCAGTTCTTC. This encodes CASSSTLTGNEQFF. The complete variable domain, with remaining parts taken from reference TRBV7-3 and TRBJ2-1, reads GAGVSQTPSNKVTEKGKYVELRCDPISGHTALYWYRQSLGQGPEFLIYFQGTGAADDSGLPNDRFFAVRPEGSVSTLKIQRTERGDSAVYLCASSSTLTGNEQFFGPGTRLTVL.

This chain joins TRBV7-3 and TRBJ2-7; the D gene is possibly TRBD2 (7 bases). Germline lookup yields CDR1 SGHTA and CDR2 FQGTGA. There are 15 residues in the CDR3. With 4 bases removed from V and 0 bases from J, the gap between germline ends came to 13 bases. The CDR3 region is CASSSGGPTSYEQYF. The CDR3 DNA reads as TGTGCCAGCAGCTCCGGGGGGCCGACCTCCTACGAGCAGTACTTC.

V is TRBV19 and J is TRBJ1-2, with unresolved D. CDR1 is LNHDA and CDR2 is SQIVND in the germline V gene (reference sequence). V lost 2 bases to trimming and J lost 5 bases, with 15 bases between them. CDR3 length: 15 residues. This CDR3 is CASSITVGPFYGYTF. DNA of the CDR3: TGTGCCAGTAGTATAACGGTTGGGCCGTTTTATGGCTACACCTTC.

This sequence joins TRBV6-6 and TRBJ2-3, with TRBD2 matching 11 bases. Losses at the gene ends were 5 bases for V and 0 bases for J; bases not matched to a gene: 4. The germline V gene has CDR1 MNHNY and CDR2 SVGAGI (reference sequence). The CDR3 is 16 amino acids. This CDR3 reads CASSPLAGVSTDTQYF. Here the CDR3 DNA reads TGTGCCAGCAGTCCACTAGCGGGGGTTAGCACAGATACGCAGTATTTT.

This chain uses TRBV27 with TRBJ1-5; 8 bases map to TRBD1. Unmatched junction bases numbered 5, after V lost 6 bases and J lost 4 bases. CDR1 MNHEY and CDR2 SMNVEV come from the germline V gene (reference sequence). The CDR3 contains 14 residues. The CDR3 spells CASSHRQGNQPQHF. In DNA form, the CDR3 reads TGTGCCAGCAGCCACCGACAGGGGAATCAGCCCCAGCATTTT.

The chain is built from TRBV7-2 and TRBJ2-1; 13 nucleotides match TRBD2. Trimming took 4 bases from V and 7 from J; bases not matched to a gene: 7. The CDR3 spans 16 residues. Germline V gene lookup returns CDR1 SGHTA and CDR2 FQGNSA. The CDR3, as DNA: TGTGCCAGCAGCTCCAGACTAGCGGGGGGTCGGAATGAGCAGTTCTTC. Amino acid sequence: CASSSRLAGGRNEQFF.

This clone was detected only a few times. V usage is TRBV5-8 and J usage is TRBJ1-4, with a weak D call TRBD1 (5 bases). Trimming removed 0 bases at V and 10 bases at J, with 10 bases between. The CDR3 consists of 13 residues. CDR1 is SGHTS and CDR2 is YDEGEE in the germline V gene. In nucleotides, the CDR3 is TGTGCCAGCAGCTTGGCCAGGGAAGGAAAACTGTTTTTT. The encoded protein is CASSLAREGKLFF.

CDR3 coding DNA: TGTGCCAGCAGGACAGGGGGCACTGAAGCTTTCTTT. Encoded protein: CASRTGGTEAFF. The V and J genes are TRBV6-1 and TRBJ1-1; 9 bases are shared with TRBD1. The V gene end was trimmed by 6 bases and the J gene end by 4 bases; junction bases not matched to a gene: 0. The CDR3 is 12 residues long. Per germline, CDR1 MNHNS and CDR2 SASEGT.

V is TRBV18 and J is TRBJ1-4; 9 bases match TRBD1. CDR3 length equals 16 residues. V was clipped by 2 bases and J by 4 bases; unmatched bases: 5. Germline lookup yields CDR1 KGHSH and CDR2 LQKENI. This chain's CDR3 is CASSPSGTGNNEKLFF. CDR3 DNA: TGTGCCAGCTCACCAAGTGGGACAGGGAATAATGAAAAACTGTTTTTT.